Below, one T cell receptor beta chain is given with its context. Its antigen is currently unknown. Trimming cost V 5 bases and J 3 bases, with 20 bases left between them. Germline CDR1 and CDR2: MNHEY and SVGEGT. The CDR3 length is 16 residues. The data stem from a study of CD8 T cells in ankylosing spondylitis. TCRdb redid the calling of the 5' RACE reads with MiXCR, one entry per CDR3 protein. Here the sample spans about 460,000 distinct CDR3 sequences, over 4% being singletons. Study results and caveats: Blood from ankylosing spondylitis patients appeared to carry a characteristic roughly eight-variant TCR beta motif. Reportedly, matched ankylosing spondylitis synovial fluid was significantly enriched for disease-linked clones.

This TCR came from a male donor with ankylosing spondylitis. The specimen sequenced was blood, either unsorted or a sorted T cell fraction (not recorded which). This sequence joins TRBV6-2 or TRBV6-3 and TRBJ2-7; D not resolved. The CDR3 loop reads CASSHPTVEYNYEQYF. The CDR3 DNA reads as TGTGCCAGCAGTCACCCTACAGTGGAGTACAACTACGAGCAGTACTTC.